The 6 T cell receptor beta chains reported below all come from one sample, sequenced in a study of blood T cell repertoires in COVID-19. Clones were sequenced by immunoSEQ multiplex PCR, and TCRdb holds only the in-frame ones, with some missing. The sample shows roughly 200,000 clones, roughly 90% of them seen only once. The material sequenced was PBMCs or T cells enriched from blood (not recorded which). All receptors derive from a man aged 18 to 35 with acute COVID-19.

The chain couples TRBV19 to TRBJ1-1, with D maybe TRBD1 (6 bases). V lost 3 bases and J 3 bases, leaving 11 bases between the germline ends. The CDR3 length is 14 residues. Germline V gene data show CDR1 as LNHDA and CDR2 as SQIVND (reference sequence). CDR3 residues: CASSMGQGYTEAFF. As DNA, the CDR3 is TGTGCCAGTAGTATGGGCCAGGGGTACACTGAAGCTTTCTTT.

V usage is TRBV5-6 and J usage is TRBJ2-5; D might be TRBD1 (6 bases). The CDR3 spans 14 residues. With 4 bases removed from V and 7 bases from J, the gap between germline ends came to 17 bases. Germline-derived CDR1 and CDR2 are SGHDT and YYEEEE. As DNA, the CDR3 is TGTGCCAGCAGCCTTACAGGGACGACCAGGACCCAGTACTTC. Translated: CASSLTGTTRTQYF.

This clone has a count of ten or more. V gene TRBV3-1 (or the pseudogene TRBV3-2) combines with J gene TRBJ2-2, with D perhaps being TRBD1 or TRBD2 (7 bases each). CDR1 is LGHDT, CDR2 YNNKEL, per germline (reference sequence). The CDR3 sequence is 15 residues long. V lost 7 bases, J lost 6 bases, and 18 bases lay in between. The CDR3 is CASTQGGASAGELFF. The CDR3 DNA sequence: TGTGCCAGCACCCAGGGGGGGGCTTCGGCCGGGGAGCTGTTTTTT.

J is TRBJ2-3 and V is TRBV4-1, with D perhaps TRBD2 (5 bases). The CDR3 is made up of 15 amino acids. The V end lost 4 bases, the J end lost 1 base, and 12 bases lay between the germline ends. Per germline, CDR1 MGHRA and CDR2 YSYEKL. CDR3 loop: CASSPFGAGTDTQYF. CDR3 sequence (DNA): TGCGCCAGCAGCCCTTTCGGAGCGGGCACAGATACGCAGTATTTT.

This clone was observed a few times. CDR3 residues: CASSQGLDTDATNEKLFF. The CDR3 DNA sequence: TGTGCCAGCAGCCAAGGCTTAGACACTGATGCAACTAATGAAAAACTGTTTTTT. The rearrangement uses TRBV3-1 (or the pseudogene TRBV3-2) and TRBJ1-4; D not resolved. Trimming shortened V by 1 base and J by 0 bases, and 15 bases separated the two germline ends. Germline loops: CDR1 LGHDT, CDR2 YNNKEL (reference sequence). The CDR3 has 18 amino acids.

This clone showed up just once. This chain links TRBV3-1 (or the pseudogene TRBV3-2) with TRBJ2-7; TRBD1 matches 9 bases. The CDR3 totals 15 residues. Losses at the gene ends were 3 bases for V and 3 bases for J; bases not matched to a gene: 6. CDR1 and CDR2 (germline): LGHDT, YNNKEL (reference sequence). The DNA for the CDR3 is TGTGCCAGCAGCCATACAGGGGGCACCATCTACGAGCAGTACTTC. Its protein product is CASSHTGGTIYEQYF.